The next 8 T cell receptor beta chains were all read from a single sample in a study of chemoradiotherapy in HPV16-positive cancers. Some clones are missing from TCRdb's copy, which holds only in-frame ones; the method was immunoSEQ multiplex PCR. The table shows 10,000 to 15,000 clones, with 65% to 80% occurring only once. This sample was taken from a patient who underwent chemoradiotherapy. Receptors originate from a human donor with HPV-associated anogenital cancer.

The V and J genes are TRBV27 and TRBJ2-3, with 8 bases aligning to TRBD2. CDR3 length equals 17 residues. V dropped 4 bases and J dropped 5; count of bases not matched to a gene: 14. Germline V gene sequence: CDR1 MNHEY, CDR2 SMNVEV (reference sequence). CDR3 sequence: CASSSPPGGPYGDTQYF. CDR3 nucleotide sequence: TGTGCCAGCAGTTCCCCACCGGGAGGGCCTTATGGAGATACGCAGTATTTT.

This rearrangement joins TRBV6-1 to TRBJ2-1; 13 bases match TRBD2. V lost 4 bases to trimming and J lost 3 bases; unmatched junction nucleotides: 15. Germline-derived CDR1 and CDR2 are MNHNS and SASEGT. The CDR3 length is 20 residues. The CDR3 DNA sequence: TGTGCCAGCAGTGTTCGAATGGGACTAGCGGGAATGACTAACTACAATGAGCAGTTCTTC. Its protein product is CASSVRMGLAGMTNYNEQFF.

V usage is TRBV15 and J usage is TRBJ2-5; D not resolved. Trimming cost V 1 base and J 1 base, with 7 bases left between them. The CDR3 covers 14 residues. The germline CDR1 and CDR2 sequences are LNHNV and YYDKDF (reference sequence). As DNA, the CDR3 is TGTGCCACCAGCAGAGCCCAGCCCCAAGAGACCCAGTACTTC. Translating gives CATSRAQPQETQYF.

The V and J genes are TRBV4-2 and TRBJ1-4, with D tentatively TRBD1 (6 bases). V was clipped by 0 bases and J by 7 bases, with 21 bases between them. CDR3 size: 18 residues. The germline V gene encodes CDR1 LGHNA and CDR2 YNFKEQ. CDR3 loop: CASSQDLGSRGGSEKLFF. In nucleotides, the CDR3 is TGTGCCAGCAGCCAAGATCTAGGTTCTAGGGGGGGTAGTGAAAAACTGTTTTTT.

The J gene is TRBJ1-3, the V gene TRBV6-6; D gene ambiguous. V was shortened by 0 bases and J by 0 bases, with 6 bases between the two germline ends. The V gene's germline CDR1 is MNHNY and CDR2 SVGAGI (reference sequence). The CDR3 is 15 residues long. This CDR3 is CASSYSADSGNTIYF. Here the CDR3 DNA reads TGTGCCAGCAGTTACTCGGCAGACTCTGGAAACACCATATATTTT.

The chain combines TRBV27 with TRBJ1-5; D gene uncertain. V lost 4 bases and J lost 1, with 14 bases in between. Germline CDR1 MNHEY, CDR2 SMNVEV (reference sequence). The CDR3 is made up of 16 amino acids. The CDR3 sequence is CASSSAAGVSNQPQHF. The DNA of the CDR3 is TGTGCCAGCAGTTCCGCCGCAGGTGTGAGCAATCAGCCCCAGCATTTT.

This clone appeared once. CDR3 bases: TGTGCCAGCAGTGTTTCAGCGGGATTTTTCAATGAGCAGTTCTTC. It yields the protein CASSVSAGFFNEQFF. The V and J genes are TRBV2 and TRBJ2-1; 7 bases align to TRBD2. The CDR3 is 15 residues long. Germline assignment: CDR1 SNHLY and CDR2 FYNNEI. Trimming cost V 4 bases and J 6 bases; bases outside gene matches: 9.

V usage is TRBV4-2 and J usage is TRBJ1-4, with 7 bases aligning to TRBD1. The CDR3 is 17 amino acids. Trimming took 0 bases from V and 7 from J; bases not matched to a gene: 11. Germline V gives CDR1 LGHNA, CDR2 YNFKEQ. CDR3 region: CASSQDGEGRGSEKLFF. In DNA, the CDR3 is TGTGCCAGCAGCCAAGATGGGGAAGGCAGGGGGTCTGAAAAACTGTTTTTT.